The rows below give T cell receptor beta chains drawn from one sample of a study of blood T cell repertoires in COVID-19. Method: immunoSEQ multiplex PCR; TCRdb's copy keeps in-frame clones and lacks some. Of approximately 75,000 clones in the sample, roughly 88% were seen once. The sequenced material came from peripheral blood. The source is a man aged 50 or older with acute or convalescent COVID-19. The CDR3 runs from the conserved cysteine through the conserved F or W. Each record gives: J gene, D gene, clone size, V gene, CDR3 protein, CDR3 DNA. D genes are given only for firm matches. Where a row states a size, it is once, few, many or the class of an expanded clone; other rows omit it.

TRBJ1-4,TRBD1,NA,TRBV7-9,CASSSIQGASEKLFF,TGTGCCAGCAGCTCGATACAGGGGGCAAGTGAAAAACTGTTTTTT
TRBJ1-2,TRBD1,few,TRBV7-3,CASSPGQGANYGYTF,TGTGCCAGCAGCCCCGGACAGGGGGCTAACTATGGCTACACCTTC
TRBJ1-6,TRBD1,NA,TRBV6-5,CASTLRGPSNSPLHF,TGTGCCAGCACCCTTAGGGGGCCGTCTAATTCACCCCTCCACTTT
TRBJ2-5,NA,NA,TRBV7-6,CASSLGVGETQYF,TGTGCCAGCAGCTTAGGAGTCGGTGAGACCCAGTACTTC
TRBJ1-2,TRBD1,NA,TRBV6-6,CASSSADRGVDGYTF,TGTGCCAGCAGTTCCGCCGACAGGGGTGTCGATGGCTACACCTTC
TRBJ1-5,NA,NA,TRBV12-3/TRBV12-4,CASSLGSQPQHF,TGTGCCAGCAGTTTGGGCAGTCAGCCCCAGCATTTT
TRBJ1-1,NA,NA,TRBV6-6,CASSLRTGRYTEAFF,TGTGCCAGCAGCTTACGTACAGGTCGCTACACTGAAGCTTTCTTT
TRBJ2-7,TRBD1,NA,TRBV6-5,CASRPGQSYEQYF,TGTGCCAGCAGACCGGGACAGTCCTACGAGCAGTACTTC
TRBJ1-2,NA,NA,TRBV6-5,CASGGAYYGYTF,TGTGCCAGCGGGGGGGCCTACTATGGCTACACCTTC
TRBJ2-1,TRBD1,NA,TRBV3-1/TRBV3-2,CASSQERGQGVSYNEQFF,TGTGCCAGCAGCCAAGAGCGGGGACAGGGGGTATCCTACAATGAGCAGTTCTTC
TRBJ2-3,NA,NA,TRBV18,CASSPTQTVTDTQYF,TGTGCCAGCTCACCAACACAGACAGTGACAGATACGCAGTATTTT
TRBJ2-1,NA,NA,TRBV6-1,CASSEASSSYNEQFF,TGTGCCAGCAGTGAAGCCAGTTCCTCCTACAATGAGCAGTTCTTC
TRBJ1-5,TRBD1,NA,TRBV7-9,CASSYDRDNQPQHF,TGTGCCAGCAGTTACGACAGGGACAATCAGCCCCAGCATTTT
TRBJ1-1,NA,few,TRBV14,CASRYSGNTEAFF,TGTGCCAGCAGATATTCGGGGAACACTGAAGCTTTCTTT
TRBJ2-1,TRBD1,NA,TRBV4-1,CASSQDGARQGVEQFF,TGCGCCAGCAGCCAAGATGGGGCTCGCCAGGGGGTTGAGCAGTTCTTC
TRBJ2-1,NA,NA,TRBV6-5,CASAAGIIYNEQFF,TGTGCCAGCGCAGCAGGGATTATCTACAATGAGCAGTTCTTC
TRBJ1-4,TRBD1,NA,TRBV4-2,CASSPPEDRVNEKLFF,TGTGCCAGCAGCCCTCCGGAGGACAGGGTTAATGAAAAACTGTTTTTT
TRBJ2-5,TRBD1,NA,TRBV7-2,CASSLDRGWETQYF,TGTGCCAGCAGCTTAGACAGGGGGTGGGAGACCCAGTACTTC
TRBJ1-5,NA,NA,TRBV19,CASSPETDYSNQPQHF,TGTGCCAGTAGTCCAGAGACAGATTATAGCAATCAGCCCCAGCATTTT
TRBJ1-1,TRBD1,NA,TRBV3-1/TRBV3-2,CASSEQGMRAEAFF,TGTGCCAGCAGCGAACAGGGGATGCGGGCTGAAGCTTTCTTT
TRBJ1-3,TRBD1,once,TRBV6-6,CASSDDRGPGNTIYF,TGTGCCAGCAGTGATGACAGGGGGCCAGGAAACACCATATATTTT
TRBJ1-4,TRBD1,NA,TRBV5-1,CASRTGESTNEKLFF,TGCGCCAGCAGGACAGGGGAATCAACTAATGAAAAACTGTTTTTT
TRBJ2-6,NA,NA,TRBV6-5,CASQSLGANVLTF,TGTGCCAGCCAGTCTCTGGGGGCCAACGTCCTGACTTTC
TRBJ2-7,TRBD1,NA,TRBV7-6,CASSRTGTGPYEQYF,TGTGCCAGCAGCCGAACCGGGACAGGGCCCTACGAGCAGTACTTC
TRBJ1-2,NA,NA,TRBV28,CASSSSHRVGYTF,TGTGCCAGCAGTTCATCCCACAGGGTTGGCTACACCTTC
TRBJ1-6,TRBD1,NA,TRBV4-1,CASSQVTGGLPNNSPLHF,TGCGCCAGCAGCCAAGTGACAGGGGGCTTACCCAATAATTCACCCCTCCACTTT
TRBJ1-5,TRBD1,NA,TRBV27,CASSSSTGGMPQHF,TGTGCCAGCAGTTCCTCGACAGGGGGGATGCCCCAGCATTTT
TRBJ2-7,TRBD1,NA,TRBV27,CASSGDRERAGEQYF,TGTGCCAGCAGTGGGGACAGGGAAAGGGCAGGCGAGCAGTACTTC
TRBJ1-1,NA,NA,TRBV11-2,CASRHAGRTEGPNTEAFF,TGTGCCAGCAGACACGCAGGGCGGACAGAGGGGCCGAACACTGAAGCTTTCTTT
TRBJ1-5,TRBD1,few,TRBV6-2/TRBV6-3,CASSYYDRVEQPQHF,TGTGCCAGCAGTTACTACGACAGGGTGGAACAGCCCCAGCATTTT
TRBJ1-2,NA,NA,TRBV24-1,CATSEDTIHGYTF,TGTGCCACCAGTGAAGACACAATACATGGCTACACCTTC
TRBJ2-6,NA,NA,TRBV24-1,CATSGGETGANVLTF,TGTGCCACCAGTGGCGGGGAGACTGGGGCCAACGTCCTGACTTTC
TRBJ2-7,TRBD1,NA,TRBV27,CASRMAGGYEQYF,TGTGCCAGCAGAATGGCAGGGGGCTACGAGCAGTACTTC
TRBJ1-4,TRBD1,NA,TRBV6-5,CASRYRGSEEKLFF,TGTGCCAGCAGATACAGGGGTTCGGAGGAAAAACTGTTTTTT
TRBJ2-3,TRBD2,NA,TRBV20-1,CSASNSGEITDTQYF,TGCAGTGCTAGTAACAGCGGGGAGATCACAGATACGCAGTATTTT
TRBJ1-2,NA,NA,TRBV3-1/TRBV3-2,CASSMRGGDGYTF,TGTGCCAGCAGCATGCGGGGTGGCGATGGCTACACCTTC
TRBJ1-2,NA,few,TRBV19,CATARSSLEGYTF,TGTGCCACAGCTAGGAGCAGCTTGGAGGGCTACACCTTC
TRBJ1-1,NA,few,TRBV11-2,CASSLVGAGMNTEAFF,TGTGCCAGCAGCTTAGTAGGTGCAGGCATGAACACTGAAGCTTTCTTT
TRBJ2-3,TRBD2,NA,TRBV27,CASSDSRTSADTQYF,TGTGCCAGCAGCGATTCCCGGACTAGCGCAGATACGCAGTATTTT
TRBJ2-7,NA,NA,TRBV7-9,CASSWFTGTYEQYF,TGTGCCAGCAGCTGGTTTACAGGAACCTACGAGCAGTACTTC
TRBJ1-4,TRBD1,NA,TRBV27,CASSNGTGWEKLFF,TGTGCCAGCAGTAACGGGACAGGGTGGGAAAAACTGTTTTTT
TRBJ2-3,TRBD1,NA,TRBV24-1,CATETGATDTQYF,TGTGCCACCGAGACAGGGGCGACAGATACGCAGTATTTT
TRBJ1-4,TRBD1,NA,TRBV5-4,CASSWTGPNEKLFF,TGTGCCAGCAGCTGGACAGGCCCTAATGAAAAACTGTTTTTT
TRBJ2-1,TRBD2,NA,TRBV5-1,CASSFGTSDYNEQFF,TGCGCCAGCAGCTTCGGGACTAGCGATTACAATGAGCAGTTCTTC
TRBJ2-5,TRBD2,NA,TRBV29-1,CSVGLAWETQYF,TGCAGCGTCGGACTAGCGTGGGAGACCCAGTACTTC
TRBJ1-2,TRBD1,NA,TRBV7-9,CASSSPGQGGNYGYTF,TGTGCCAGCAGCTCACCGGGACAGGGGGGTAACTATGGCTACACCTTC
TRBJ2-2,NA,NA,TRBV19,CASTQGYVGELFF,TGTGCCAGTACTCAGGGGTACGTCGGGGAGCTGTTTTTT
TRBJ2-1,NA,once,TRBV4-1,CASSQGVGGRPSYNEQFF,TGCGCCAGCAGCCAAGGGGTCGGGGGGCGCCCCTCCTACAATGAGCAGTTCTTC
TRBJ1-1,NA,NA,TRBV10-2,CASRTAMNTEAFF,TGCGCCAGCAGGACAGCGATGAACACTGAAGCTTTCTTT
TRBJ2-5,TRBD2,NA,TRBV15,CATSRDSNGGYQETQYF,TGTGCCACCAGCAGAGATTCAAACGGGGGGTACCAAGAGACCCAGTACTTC
TRBJ2-2,TRBD1,NA,TRBV12-5,CASGLAWTGVTGELFF,TGTGCTAGTGGTTTGGCGTGGACAGGGGTCACCGGGGAGCTGTTTTTT
TRBJ1-2,NA,NA,TRBV6-5,CASRYQGNYGYTF,TGTGCCAGCAGATACCAGGGAAACTATGGCTACACCTTC
TRBJ2-3,NA,NA,TRBV19,CASNRQGTDTQYF,TGTGCCAGTAATCGGCAGGGCACAGATACGCAGTATTTT
TRBJ2-3,NA,NA,TRBV3-1/TRBV3-2,CASSAYGTRPTDTQYF,TGTGCCAGCAGCGCCTACGGGACACGACCAACAGATACGCAGTATTTT
TRBJ1-6,NA,once,TRBV10-3,CAISRQTNSPLHF,TGTGCCATCAGTAGGCAGACAAATTCACCCCTCCACTTT
TRBJ1-2,NA,NA,TRBV6-1,CASKIQGGYGYTF,TGTGCCAGCAAAATACAGGGTGGCTATGGCTACACCTTC
TRBJ2-3,NA,NA,TRBV27,CASSPSPDTQYF,TGTGCCAGCAGTCCTTCCCCAGATACGCAGTATTTT
TRBJ2-1,NA,NA,TRBV2,CASRILSYEQFF,TGTGCCAGCAGGATTTTAAGCTATGAGCAGTTCTTC
TRBJ1-1,TRBD1,NA,TRBV5-1,CASSRGQGRPAEAFF,TGCGCCAGCAGCCGGGGACAGGGTAGGCCTGCTGAAGCTTTCTTT